The present T cell receptor (beta chain) was sequenced within a study of control samples from healthy donors and cancer patients. The method was immunoSEQ multiplex PCR; TCRdb's version includes in-frame clones alone and lacks a portion of them. The table shows around 80,000 clones, with more than 70% occurring only once. The length of the CDR3 is 14 residues. Trimming pared 5 bases from V and 2 bases from J, leaving 11 bases between. Germline lookup yields CDR1 SNHLY and CDR2 FYNNEI. This clone appeared a few times. The rearrangement joins TRBV2 to TRBJ2-3, with a weak D call TRBD2 (5 bases). Source material: blood. This TCR was recovered from a woman aged 50 to 60 in good health. This chain's CDR3 is CASSKDFLTDTQYF. For the CDR3, the DNA is TGTGCCAGCAGTAAGGACTTTCTCACAGATACGCAGTATTTT.